The 6 T cell receptor beta chains reported below all come from one sample, sequenced in a study of regulatory T cells in long-lasting Graves disease. This sample's time point: newly diagnosed GD, antithyroid drugs for less than 3 months. PBMC-extracted RNA yielded the TCR library. To make TCR beta libraries, researchers used iRepertoire HTBI primers and Arm-PCR of CDR3 regions. TCRdb reprocessed the multiplex PCR reads via MiXCR and lists one record per CDR3 protein. This sample has a few hundred thousand distinct CDR3 sequences, with approximately 15% found just once. These records were also assigned to another study, of T cells in Graves' hyperthyroidism and ophthalmopathy.

Sequenced here: peripheral blood mononuclear cells (PBMCs), sampled at new diagnosis, from a patient treated with antithyroid drugs. These receptors were obtained from a woman aged 40-49 years with Graves disease.

In DNA form, the CDR3 reads TGTGCCACCAGCAGAGATCTTAGGGACAGGGATACGCAGTATTTT. Translating it yields CATSRDLRDRDTQYF. V gene TRBV15 combines with J gene TRBJ2-3; 8 nucleotides agree with TRBD1. Germline CDR1 LNHNV, CDR2 YYDKDF (reference sequence). The CDR3 is made up of 15 amino acids. After removal of 0 bases from V and 6 bases from J, the junction contained 5 bases not matched to a gene.

As regards this clonotype: A far larger clone lies a single base away; this is likely a read error. This rearrangement joins TRBV11-2 to TRBJ2-3, with TRBD1 matching over 9 bases. Germline CDR1 reads SGHAT; CDR2 reads FQNNGV. The CDR3 loop spans 15 amino acids. The DNA for the CDR3 is TGTGCCAGCACACAGAACAGGGGGCTGGGCAATGAGCAGTTGTTC. It codes for CASTQNRGLGNEQLF.

At least ten counts were recorded for this clonotype. The chain combines TRBV6-5 with TRBJ2-3; D remains ambiguous. The CDR3 totals 13 residues. V was pared by 0 bases and J by 9 bases, with 10 bases between. CDR1 and CDR2 from the germline V gene are MNHEY and SVGAGI. CDR3 sequence: CASSYSDGGTQYF. The CDR3 DNA sequence: TGTGCCAGCAGTTACTCAGACGGCGGAACGCAGTATTTT.

This clonotype was observed at least ten times. The chain carries TRBV12-3 or TRBV12-4 and TRBJ2-2; D ambiguous. The CDR3 consists of 16 residues. Trimming removed 4 bases from V and 3 bases from J, with 15 bases in between. CDR3 bases: TGTGCCAGCAGTTCCGCCCCCCTTACCTACACCGGGGAGCTGTTTTTT. This codes for CASSSAPLTYTGELFF.

This clonotype was observed many times. The V call is TRBV12-3 or TRBV12-4, the J call TRBJ2-1, with 9 bases fitting TRBD1. V lost 7 bases to trimming and J lost 10 bases; unmatched junction nucleotides: 14. This CDR3 has 15 residues. The chain's CDR3 is CASNLGQGSMGEQFF. CDR3 DNA: TGTGCCAGCAACCTGGGACAGGGTTCTATGGGGGAGCAGTTCTTC.

In this sample, this clonotype turned up many times. The chain has TRBV28 and TRBJ2-1, with D perhaps matching TRBD1 (8 bases). The CDR3 length is 16 residues. Germline lookup yields CDR1 MDHEN and CDR2 SYDVKM. V was pared by 5 bases and J by 1 base, with 15 bases between. The CDR3 spells CASSRVQGGSYNEQFF. The DNA for the CDR3 is TGTGCCAGCAGTCGAGTACAGGGGGGGTCCTACAATGAGCAGTTCTTC. Supplemented by reference TRBV28 and TRBJ2-1, the full variable domain reads DVKVTQSSRYLVKRTGEKVFLECVQDMDHENMFWYRQDPGLGLRLIYFSYDVKMKEKGDIPEGYSVSREKKERFSLILESASTNQTSMYLCASSRVQGGSYNEQFFGPGTRLTVL.